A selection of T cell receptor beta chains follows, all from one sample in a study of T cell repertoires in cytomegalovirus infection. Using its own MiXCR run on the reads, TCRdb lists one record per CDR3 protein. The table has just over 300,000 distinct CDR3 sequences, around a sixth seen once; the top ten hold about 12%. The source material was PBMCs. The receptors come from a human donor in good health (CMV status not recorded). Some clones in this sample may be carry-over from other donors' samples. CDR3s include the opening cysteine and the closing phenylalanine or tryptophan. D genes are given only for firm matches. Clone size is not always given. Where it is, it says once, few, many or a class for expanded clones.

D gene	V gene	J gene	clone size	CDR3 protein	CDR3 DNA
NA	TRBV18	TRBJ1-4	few	CASSQNRVANEKLFF	TGTGCCAGCTCACAGAACAGGGTAGCTAATGAAAAACTGTTTTTT
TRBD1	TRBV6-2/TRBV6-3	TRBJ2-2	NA	CASSYRGGAGELFF	TGTGCCAGCAGTTACAGAGGGGGCGCCGGGGAGCTGTTTTTT
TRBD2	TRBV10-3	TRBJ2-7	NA	CAISDPREGYEQYF	TGTGCCATCAGTGACCCCAGGGAGGGCTACGAGCAGTACTTC
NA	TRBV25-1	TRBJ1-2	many	CASSVGSRYGYTF	TGTGCCAGCAGTGTAGGGTCGCGGTATGGCTACACCTTC
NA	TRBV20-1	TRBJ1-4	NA	CSASQPSGWQPFGKLFF	TGCAGTGCCAGCCAACCTTCGGGTTGGCAACCTTTCGGAAAACTGTTTTTT
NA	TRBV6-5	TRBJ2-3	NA	CASRDTDTQYF	TGTGCCAGCAGAGACACAGATACGCAGTATTTT
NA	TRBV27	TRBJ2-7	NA	CASSPLRLSYEQYF	TGTGCCAGCAGTCCCCTTAGACTCTCCTACGAGCAGTACTTC
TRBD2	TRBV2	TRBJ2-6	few	CASSRDYSGANVLTF	TGTGCCAGCAGTCGGGACTACTCTGGGGCCAACGTCCTGACTTTC
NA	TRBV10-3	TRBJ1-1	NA	CAISDRSGNTEAFF	TGTGCCATCAGTGACAGGTCCGGGAACACTGAAGCTTTCTTT
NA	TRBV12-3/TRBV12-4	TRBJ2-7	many	CASGRFSYEQYF	TGTGCCAGCGGACGGTTCTCCTACGAGCAGTACTTC